The T cell receptor beta chain described here comes from a study of a mutant IDH1 vaccine in newly diagnosed glioma. In the study overall: Treatment recipients were roughly 62% male and about 40% female, and their mean age was roughly 40 years. Study observations and caveats: Pseudoprogression appeared independent of alterations in top peripheral clonotypes.

Time point specified: week 5, during vaccination. Alongside topical imiquimod, each dose of vaccine comprised 300 ug of mutant IDH1 20-mer peptide. The germline V gene encodes CDR1 SSHAT and CDR2 FNYEAQ (reference sequence). The CDR3 runs to 14 residues. Profiled with immunoSEQ multiplex PCR; TCRdb holds only in-frame clones, not every one. The sample lists around 56,000 clones, approximately 79% occurring once. As regards this clone: Its cognate antigen is unknown. Germline is not matched at one junction end, which may reflect a read error.

The source of this sequence is a woman between 18 and 29 years old with glioma. Some clones in this sample may be carry-over from other donors' samples. This chain joins TRBV7-7 and TRBJ1-4; D is possibly TRBD1 (5 bases). The sample in question was PBMCs, obtained from a glioma patient whose treatment included an IDH1 peptide vaccine. This CDR3 reads CASSSGEGNEKLFF. The CDR3 coding sequence is TGTGCTAGCAGCTCGGGGGAAGGGAATGAAAAACTGTTTTTT.